This T cell receptor beta chain was sequenced in a study of T cell repertoires in cytomegalovirus infection. Study details: Alongside well-studied HLA-B-restricted CMV epitopes, recently identified HLA-C-restricted CMV epitopes were also used. In public TCR beta signatures, there were indications of both CMV infection and matching HLA type. Study findings and constraints: Summed public TCR beta family frequency identified CMV carriers bearing the relevant HLA. The ex vivo response was dominated by HLA-C-restricted CMV-specific TCR beta clonotypes.

Trimming removed 0 bases at V and 5 bases at J, with 11 bases between. This CDR3 is built from 14 residues. Remarks on this clonotype: Antigen: not known.

TCRdb re-called the reads with MiXCR, one entry per CDR3 protein. In the table there are around 750,000 distinct CDR3 sequences, over 25% of which are singletons. The sequence was collected from a human donor in good health (CMV status not recorded). Some clones in this sample may be carry-over from other donors' samples. Sequencing used cultured CD8+ T cells from PBMCs, obtained from culture after CMV antigen stimulation. The chain recombines TRBV12-3 or TRBV12-4 with TRBJ2-7; a weak D match, TRBD1 (6 bases). The CDR3 spells CASSLAAGAHEQYF. CDR3 sequence (DNA): TGTGCCAGCAGTTTAGCGGCAGGGGCGCACGAGCAGTACTTC.